This TCR beta chain was documented in a study of human T cells and chemical hapten exposure. Study at large: Patch tests delivered 0.01% DPC to the upper back and were evaluated at 6 days.

Time point specified: patch test 3, about 24 weeks after DPC sensitization. Treatment in this sample: therapeutic diphenylcyclopropenone sensitization with weekly scalp DPC. The drawing of blood occurred before each patch test was applied. This clonotype has a single count. Per the original methods: There were a median of approximately 96,000 TCRs per sample, with a range from roughly 20,000 to 700,000. TCRdb used MiXCR to reprocess the RACE reads, holding one entry per CDR3 protein. None of the V and J calls come from the authors' own analysis; TCRdb made them. The sample lists 90,000 to 110,000 distinct CDR3 sequences, about 34% occurring once. The sample here was whole blood, taken in connection with sensitization to the hapten diphenylcyclopropenone (DPC). The origin of this receptor is a man aged 40-49 years with alopecia areata. Some clones in this sample may be carry-over from other donors' samples.

The CDR3 bases are TGTGCCAGCTCACCAGGACGGACGAATCAGCCCCAGCATTTT. Translated: CASSPGRTNQPQHF. The chain employs TRBV18 and TRBJ1-5, with D hard to call. This CDR3 spans 14 amino acids. V lost 2 bases and J 4 bases, leaving 9 bases between the germline ends. Germline V gene data show CDR1 as KGHSH and CDR2 as LQKENI.